The 28 T cell receptor beta chains given below trace back to one sample, sequenced in a study of PD-1 blockade in classical Hodgkin lymphoma. In every patient, relapse followed autologous stem cell transplantation, while exposure to brentuximab vedotin differed. The table came from immunoSEQ multiplex PCR; TCRdb's copy has only in-frame clones and leaves some out. The sample consists of some 65,000 clones, over 70% of them appearing once. The sequenced sample was peripheral blood mononuclear cells (PBMCs), obtained before the second cycle of nivolumab. All receptors derive from a human donor with classical Hodgkin lymphoma.

This chain links TRBV19 with TRBJ1-2, with a possible D match to TRBD1 (6 bases). The germline V gene encodes CDR1 LNHDA and CDR2 SQIVND (reference sequence). With 7 bases removed from V and 1 base from J, the gap between germline ends came to 13 bases. There are 14 residues in the CDR3. CDR3 loop: CASTPGHLNYGYTF. CDR3 coding DNA: TGTGCCAGTACCCCGGGACATCTTAACTATGGCTACACCTTC.

The chain recombines TRBV19 with TRBJ2-7; 7 bases are shared with TRBD1. Germline V gene lookup returns CDR1 LNHDA and CDR2 SQIVND (reference sequence). The ends lost 2 bases at V and 1 base at J; junction bases unmatched: 5. The CDR3 extends over 15 amino acids. The CDR3 protein is CASSIRDSLSYEQYF. In DNA form, the CDR3 reads TGTGCCAGTAGTATAAGGGACAGCCTATCCTACGAGCAGTACTTC.

The V gene is TRBV4-1, the J gene TRBJ2-1; the match to TRBD2 covers 8 bases. After removal of 1 base from V and 7 bases from J, the junction contained 9 bases not matched to a gene. Germline loops: CDR1 MGHRA, CDR2 YSYEKL. The CDR3 length is 16 residues. The CDR3 sequence is CASSQVSGGPQNEQFF. DNA for the CDR3: TGCGCCAGCAGCCAAGTTTCGGGAGGGCCGCAGAATGAGCAGTTCTTC.

The chain couples TRBV10-2 to TRBJ1-2; D is undetermined. Germline CDR1 and CDR2: WSHSY and SAAADI. There are 13 residues in the CDR3. Trimming removed 5 bases at V and 3 bases at J, with 10 bases between. CDR3: CASSWTADYGYTF. The CDR3 DNA sequence: TGCGCCAGCAGTTGGACGGCAGACTATGGCTACACCTTC.

The chain has TRBV19 and TRBJ2-1, with TRBD1 identical over 8 bases. From germline, CDR1 is LNHDA and CDR2 SQIVND (reference sequence). Trimming at V came to 6 bases and at J to 5 bases, leaving 9 bases not matched to a gene. There are 15 residues in the CDR3. This CDR3 reads CASSARDRSHNEQFF. The CDR3 bases are TGTGCCAGTAGCGCGAGGGACAGGTCCCACAATGAGCAGTTCTTC.

This chain connects TRBV7-9 to TRBJ2-2; D call uncertain. Deletions cut 2 bases from V and 1 base from J, with 11 bases between. The CDR3 has 16 residues. From germline, CDR1 is SEHNR and CDR2 FQNEAQ (reference sequence). CDR3 sequence reads: CASSLYLLLNTGELFF. The CDR3 DNA reads as TGTGCCAGCAGCTTATACTTACTCCTGAACACCGGGGAGCTGTTTTTT.

This chain joins TRBV10-1 and TRBJ2-1; 11 bases are a match to TRBD2. The ends lost 2 bases at V and 7 bases at J; junction bases unmatched: 7. This CDR3 is 16 amino acids long. Germline lookup yields CDR1 WNHNN and CDR2 SYGVQD (reference sequence). CDR3 DNA: TGCGCCAGCAGTGAGGGCTCTAGCGGGGGGCGTAATGAGCAGTTCTTC. It is translated as CASSEGSSGGRNEQFF.

The J gene is TRBJ1-1, the V gene TRBV27, with 7 bases identical to TRBD1. Germline-derived CDR1 and CDR2 are MNHEY and SMNVEV (reference sequence). The V gene end was trimmed by 2 bases and the J gene end by 6 bases; junction bases not matched to a gene: 6. This CDR3 spans 14 amino acids. CDR3 nucleotides: TGTGCCAGCAGTTTACGAGGGGGCGTTTCTGAAGCTTTCTTT. This translates into CASSLRGGVSEAFF.

The CDR3 bases are TGTGCCAGCAGCGTAAGCGGGGTTACAGATACGCAGTATTTT. Amino acid sequence: CASSVSGVTDTQYF. The chain carries TRBV9 and TRBJ2-3; the match to TRBD2 covers 7 bases. Per the germline V gene, CDR1 is SGDLS and CDR2 is YYNGEE. This CDR3 has 14 amino acids. The J segment lost 3 bases and the V segment lost 1 base, leaving 2 bases of the junction unmatched.

The CDR3 region has the DNA TGTGCCAGCAGGACAGGGAATTTTAATTCACCCCTCCACTTT. Its translation is CASRTGNFNSPLHF. The genes are TRBV5-6 and TRBJ1-6; TRBD1 matches 7 bases. CDR3 length: 14 amino acids. V was pared by 5 bases and J by 6 bases, with 5 bases of the junction left unmatched. CDR1 SGHDT and CDR2 YYEEEE come from the germline V gene.

The rearrangement joins TRBV2 to TRBJ2-2, with D tentatively TRBD2 (7 bases). From germline, CDR1 is SNHLY and CDR2 FYNNEI. The V and J ends lost 10 bases and 6 bases respectively, with 21 bases between them. CDR3 length: 15 amino acids. The CDR3 nucleotides read TGTGCCACCTCGTGGGGGGGCGGTGAGTCCGGGGAGCTGTTTTTT. Its protein is CATSWGGGESGELFF.

V gene TRBV29-1 combines with J gene TRBJ2-5; the match to TRBD2 covers 14 bases. V was clipped by 4 bases and J by 4 bases; unmatched bases: 5. Germline CDR1 and CDR2: SQVTM and ANQGSEA. This CDR3 has 15 amino acids. The CDR3 DNA reads TGCAGCGTTGGCGGACTAGCGGGAGGTGGAGAGACCCAGTACTTC. Translated: CSVGGLAGGGETQYF.

The V call is TRBV6-1, the J call TRBJ2-2, with 9 bases identical to TRBD2. The CDR3 length is 15 residues. Trimming at V came to 6 bases and at J to 5 bases, leaving 7 bases not matched to a gene. Looked up from germline, CDR1 is MNHNS and CDR2 is SASEGT. Here the CDR3 reads CASSLGLAGTGELFF. CDR3 coding DNA: TGTGCCAGCAGCCTGGGACTAGCTGGGACCGGGGAGCTGTTTTTT.

This clone was counted between two and nine times. V gene TRBV7-9 combines with J gene TRBJ2-7; D perhaps matches TRBD2 (5 bases). The CDR3 sequence is 14 residues long. Looked up from germline, CDR1 is SEHNR and CDR2 is FQNEAQ (reference sequence). The V end was cut by 4 bases, the J end by 2 bases, with 12 bases between. The DNA of the CDR3 is TGTGCCAGCAGCTCCTGGACTGAAACCTACGAGCAGTACTTC. Residues: CASSSWTETYEQYF.

The rearrangement joins TRBV28 to TRBJ1-2; 9 nucleotides match TRBD1. CDR3 length: 13 residues. Trimming at V came to 5 bases and at J to 8 bases, leaving 6 bases not matched to a gene. CDR1 and CDR2 from the germline V gene are MDHEN and SYDVKM. For the CDR3, the DNA is TGTGCCAGCAGTCTCGGGACAGGGAGCGGCTACACCTTC. It yields the protein CASSLGTGSGYTF.

This clone has a single count. This sequence joins TRBV19 and TRBJ1-6; D gene unclear. Trimming left V 6 bases short and J 9 bases short, with 12 bases between. The CDR3 extends over 13 amino acids. Germline CDR1 is LNHDA and CDR2 is SQIVND (reference sequence). The CDR3 is CASRTPGGSPLHF. Here the CDR3 DNA reads TGTGCCAGTAGGACACCGGGAGGTTCACCCCTCCACTTT. The whole variable domain, remainder taken from reference TRBV19 and TRBJ1-6, is DGGITQSPKYLFRKEGQNVTLSCEQNLNHDAMYWYRQDPGQGLRLIYYSQIVNDFQKGDIAEGYSVSREKKESFPLTVTSAQKNPTAFYLCASRTPGGSPLHFGNGTRLTVT.

This chain uses TRBV6-5 with TRBJ2-5; the match to TRBD2 covers 12 bases. The CDR3 runs to 15 residues. The V gene end was trimmed by 2 bases and the J gene end by 4 bases; junction bases not matched to a gene: 2. The germline gives CDR1 MNHEY, CDR2 SVGAGI. CDR3 nucleotide sequence: TGTGCCAGCAGTTACGGGGGACTAGCGGGAGAGACCCAGTACTTC. Its translation is CASSYGGLAGETQYF.

This clone was detected a few times. The rearrangement joins TRBV28 to TRBJ1-2; a weak D match, TRBD1 (6 bases). The germline CDR1 and CDR2 sequences are MDHEN and SYDVKM. The V gene lost 8 bases and the J gene lost 5 bases, with 24 bases spanning the gap. CDR3 size: 16 residues. The CDR3 region is CASYSLSTEGGYGYTF. The CDR3 nucleotides read TGTGCCAGCTACAGTTTGTCGACAGAAGGGGGATATGGCTACACCTTC.

The gene calls are TRBV7-7 and TRBJ2-3; no definite D call. V was cut by 3 bases and J by 2 bases, with 12 bases left in between. Germline V CDR1 and CDR2: SSHAT, FNYEAQ (reference sequence). The CDR3 is 15 residues long. CDR3 coding DNA: TGTGCCAGCAGCTTTTCAGAGGTGGACACAGATACGCAGTATTTT. Amino acid sequence: CASSFSEVDTDTQYF.

V usage is TRBV5-1 and J usage is TRBJ2-7, with D tentatively TRBD2 (6 bases). The CDR3 is made up of 14 amino acids. Trimming removed 4 bases from V and 7 bases from J, with 18 bases in between. CDR1 is SGHRS, CDR2 YFSETQ, per germline. CDR3 nucleotide sequence: TGCGCCAGCAGCCTTAAGGGGCAGGGAGGAGAGCAGTACTTC. Residues: CASSLKGQGGEQYF.

This clone was seen a few times. Here the CDR3 reads CATSRDSNTLTGPQHF. In DNA form, the CDR3 reads TGTGCCACCAGCAGAGATTCGAACACCTTGACTGGGCCCCAGCATTTT. This chain connects TRBV15 to TRBJ1-5; unclear D gene. Germline V CDR1 and CDR2: LNHNV, YYDKDF (reference sequence). Trimming shortened V by 0 bases and J by 9 bases, and 18 bases separated the two germline ends. This CDR3 spans 16 amino acids.

V is TRBV4-1 and J is TRBJ1-1, with a weak D call TRBD1 (6 bases). CDR1 is MGHRA and CDR2 is YSYEKL in the germline V gene. V was cut by 0 bases and J by 1 base, with 12 bases left in between. The CDR3 runs to 16 residues. This CDR3 reads CASSQEGWGQNTEAFF. CDR3 DNA sequence: TGCGCCAGCAGCCAAGAAGGTTGGGGACAGAACACTGAAGCTTTCTTT.

J is TRBJ1-5 and V is TRBV19, with D tentatively TRBD1 (6 bases). The germline gives CDR1 LNHDA, CDR2 SQIVND (reference sequence). The CDR3 extends over 19 amino acids. V was pared by 2 bases and J by 1 base, with 21 bases between. The CDR3 DNA sequence: TGTGCCAGTAGTATACGGGATTGGGGGGGGGCTGGAAGCAATCAGCCCCAGCATTTT. It is translated as CASSIRDWGGAGSNQPQHF.

J is TRBJ1-2 and V is TRBV6-5; D is ambiguous. Germline values: CDR1 MNHEY, CDR2 SVGAGI. The CDR3 is 14 amino acids. V shed 11 bases and J shed 4 bases, with 20 bases lying between them. CDR3 sequence (DNA): TGTGCCGCACGACGGCGCGGGGAAGGCTATGGCTACACCTTC. Its protein product is CAARRRGEGYGYTF.

CDR3 bases: TGTGCCAGCAGTGTAGTTCGGGGAGGGAAAACCTACGAGCAGTACTTC. This encodes CASSVVRGGKTYEQYF. J is TRBJ2-7 and V is TRBV6-1; 7 bases match TRBD2. CDR3 length equals 16 residues. Trimming took 4 bases from V and 2 from J; bases not matched to a gene: 11. Germline V gives CDR1 MNHNS, CDR2 SASEGT.

This clone was counted once. The CDR3 bases are TGTGCCACCAGCAGATCGCTGAACACTGAAGCTTTCTTT. This translates into CATSRSLNTEAFF. The chain has TRBV15 and TRBJ1-1; D gene unclear. Trimming took 2 bases from V and 0 from J, leaving 4 bases between them. CDR3 length: 13 residues. The V gene's germline CDR1 is LNHNV and CDR2 YYDKDF (reference sequence). The full variable domain, its missing parts supplied by reference TRBV15 and TRBJ1-1, is DAMVIQNPRYQVTQFGKPVTLSCSQTLNHNVMYWYQQKSSQAPKLLFHYYDKDFNNEADTPDNFQSRRPNTSFCFLDIRSPGLGDTAMYLCATSRSLNTEAFFGQGTRLTVV.

This chain links TRBV7-9 with TRBJ2-7, with TRBD1 matching over 10 bases. J was trimmed by 7 bases and V by 5 bases; bases with no gene match: 11. Germline V gene data show CDR1 as SEHNR and CDR2 as FQNEAQ (reference sequence). The CDR3 is made up of 15 amino acids. CDR3 region: CASSPPGTGAAEQYF. CDR3 in DNA: TGTGCCAGCAGCCCGCCCGGGACAGGGGCCGCGGAGCAGTACTTC.

This clone has a single count. The chain uses TRBV5-1 and TRBJ2-6, with D unclear. V lost 7 bases, J lost 2 bases, and 13 bases lay in between. The CDR3 is made up of 15 amino acids. CDR1 SGHRS and CDR2 YFSETQ come from the germline V gene. The CDR3 sequence is CASRMFPAGANVLTF. The CDR3 nucleotides read TGCGCCAGCCGTATGTTTCCAGCTGGGGCCAACGTCCTGACTTTC. Full variable domain (missing parts from reference TRBV5-1 and TRBJ2-6): KAGVTQTPRYLIKTRGQQVTLSCSPISGHRSVSWYQQTPGQGLQFLFEYFSETQRNKGNFPGRFSGRQFSNSRSEMNVSTLELGDSALYLCASRMFPAGANVLTFGAGSRLTVL.